What follows are 7 T cell receptor beta chains derived from one specimen sequenced in a study of CD8+ T cells in alopecia areata. After isolation, RNA underwent reverse transcription to generate cDNA as the sequencing template. Produced via immunoSEQ multiplex PCR; TCRdb's table is partial and in-frame only. The sample yields 65,000 to 100,000 clones, roughly 50% seen once. Material: NKG2D-high CD8+ T cells sorted from blood. All receptors come from a human donor with alopecia areata.

This chain connects TRBV5-6 to TRBJ2-7; 7 bases align to TRBD1. The CDR3 consists of 17 residues. CDR1 and CDR2 from the germline V gene are SGHDT and YYEEEE. The ends lost 0 bases at V and 4 bases at J; junction bases unmatched: 13. The DNA for the CDR3 is TGTGCCAGCAGCTTGGGGCTTCGGCAGGGGGAATTATACGAGCAGTACTTC. Translating gives CASSLGLRQGELYEQYF.

V is TRBV30 and J is TRBJ2-1, with 11 bases that match TRBD2. In germline, CDR1 is GTSNPN, CDR2 SVGIG (reference sequence). Germline trimming cut 1 base from V and 0 bases from J; bases unmatched to any gene: 5. The CDR3 loop spans 17 amino acids. The DNA of the CDR3 is TGTGCCTGGAGTGCAGGACTAGCGGGCAGCTCCTACAATGAGCAGTTCTTC. This gives the protein CAWSAGLAGSSYNEQFF.

The chain uses TRBV9 and TRBJ2-1, with D possibly TRBD2 on 6 matching bases. Germline CDR1 is SGDLS and CDR2 is YYNGEE. This CDR3 region has 13 residues. CDR3 bases: TGTGCTTCCCGGGAGATCGGGGACAATGAGCAGTTCTTC. Residues: CASREIGDNEQFF.

This clone was seen more than once but under ten times. The sample contains more than one DNA sequence encoding this CDR3. This rearrangement joins TRBV29-1 to TRBJ2-7; the D gene is possibly TRBD1 (6 bases). From germline, CDR1 is SQVTM and CDR2 ANQGSEA. The germline V and J ends were trimmed by 1 base and 4 bases, with 11 bases remaining between them. The CDR3 is 13 residues long. Written as DNA, the CDR3 is TGCAGCGTTGAAGGGAAGGGGGAATACGAGCAGTACTTC. It encodes CSVEGKGEYEQYF.

The J gene is TRBJ2-7, the V gene TRBV7-9, with TRBD1 matching 7 bases. The CDR3 runs 14 residues. V was clipped by 5 bases and J by 2 bases; unmatched bases: 6. Germline V CDR1 and CDR2: SEHNR, FQNEAQ (reference sequence). The CDR3 DNA reads TGTGCCAGCAGCCGACAGGGCGACGCCTACGAGCAGTACTTC. This gives the protein CASSRQGDAYEQYF.

The V call is TRBV4-1, the J call TRBJ1-4; the D is unclear. With 7 bases removed from V and 0 bases from J, the gap between germline ends came to 15 bases. Per germline, CDR1 MGHRA and CDR2 YSYEKL. The CDR3 is made up of 16 amino acids. The chain's CDR3 is CASNVGTFATNEKLFF. CDR3 DNA sequence: TGCGCCAGCAATGTGGGAACCTTTGCAACTAATGAAAAACTGTTTTTT.

This chain links TRBV7-9 with TRBJ2-5; D is undetermined. This CDR3 comprises 14 residues. V was cut by 2 bases and J by 4 bases, with 11 bases left in between. The germline V gene encodes CDR1 SEHNR and CDR2 FQNEAQ (reference sequence). Here the CDR3 DNA reads TGTGCCAGCAGCTTAAGCCTCCAAGCAGAGACCCAGTACTTC. Its protein product is CASSLSLQAETQYF.